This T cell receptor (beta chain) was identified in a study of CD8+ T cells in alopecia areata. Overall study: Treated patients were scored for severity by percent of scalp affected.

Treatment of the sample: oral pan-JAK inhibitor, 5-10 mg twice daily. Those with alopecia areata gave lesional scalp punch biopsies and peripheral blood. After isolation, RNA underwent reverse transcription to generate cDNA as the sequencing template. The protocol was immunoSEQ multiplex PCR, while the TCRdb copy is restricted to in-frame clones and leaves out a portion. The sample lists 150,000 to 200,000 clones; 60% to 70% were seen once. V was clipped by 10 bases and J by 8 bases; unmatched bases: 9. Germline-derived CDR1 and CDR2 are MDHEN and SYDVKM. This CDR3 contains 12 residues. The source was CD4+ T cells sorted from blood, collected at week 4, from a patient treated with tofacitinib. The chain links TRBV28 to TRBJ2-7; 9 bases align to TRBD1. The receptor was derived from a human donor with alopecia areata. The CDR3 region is CATLGGTGKQYF. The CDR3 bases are TGTGCCACCCTAGGGGGGACAGGGAAGCAGTACTTC.